Sequencing of this T cell receptor (beta chain) was carried out in a study of T-cell reconstitution after alpha-beta-depleted transplantation in children. This CDR3 is 15 amino acids long. Losses at the gene ends were 4 bases for V and 2 bases for J; bases not matched to a gene: 6. CDR1 is LGHDT, CDR2 YNNKEL, per germline (reference sequence). Unique molecular identifiers were incorporated during preparation of the TCRbeta library. TCRdb redid the calling of the PCR reads with MiXCR, one entry per CDR3 protein. Among approximately 400,000 distinct CDR3 sequences listed, approximately 10% were seen once.

The sequence was collected from a human donor who donated a stem cell graft to a child with acute myeloid leukemia. The rearrangement uses TRBV3-1 and TRBJ2-3, with TRBD2 matching 7 bases. The sample was PBMCs from the stem cell graft donor, taken from the stem cell graft. DNA for the CDR3: TGTGCCAGCAGCCCCGAGAGCGGGAACACAGATACGCAGTATTTT. It translates to CASSPESGNTDTQYF.